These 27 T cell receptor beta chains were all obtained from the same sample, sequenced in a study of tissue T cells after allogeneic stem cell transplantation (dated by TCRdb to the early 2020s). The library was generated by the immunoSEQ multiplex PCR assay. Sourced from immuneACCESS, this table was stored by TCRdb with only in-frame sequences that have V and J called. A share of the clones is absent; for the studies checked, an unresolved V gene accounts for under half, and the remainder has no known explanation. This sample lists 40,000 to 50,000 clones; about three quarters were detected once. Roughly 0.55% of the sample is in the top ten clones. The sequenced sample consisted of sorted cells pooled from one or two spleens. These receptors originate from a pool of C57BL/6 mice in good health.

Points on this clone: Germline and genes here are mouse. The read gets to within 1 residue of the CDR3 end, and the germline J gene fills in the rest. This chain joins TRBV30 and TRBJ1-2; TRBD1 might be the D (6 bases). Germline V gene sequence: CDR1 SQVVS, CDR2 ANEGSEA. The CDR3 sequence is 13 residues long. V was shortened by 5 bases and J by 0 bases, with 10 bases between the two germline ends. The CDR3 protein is CSSRDTPNSDYTF. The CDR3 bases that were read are TGTAGTTCTCGGGACACTCCAAACTCCGACTACACC.

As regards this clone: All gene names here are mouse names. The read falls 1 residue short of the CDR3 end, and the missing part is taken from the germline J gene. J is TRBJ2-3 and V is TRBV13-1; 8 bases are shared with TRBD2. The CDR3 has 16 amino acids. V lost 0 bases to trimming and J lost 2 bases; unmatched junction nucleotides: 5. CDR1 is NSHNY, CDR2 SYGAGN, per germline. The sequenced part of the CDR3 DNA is TGTGCCAGCAGTGATGAGGGGGGGCGCGCTGCAGAAACGCTGTAT. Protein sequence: CASSDEGGRAAETLY. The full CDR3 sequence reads CASSDEGGRAAETLYF.

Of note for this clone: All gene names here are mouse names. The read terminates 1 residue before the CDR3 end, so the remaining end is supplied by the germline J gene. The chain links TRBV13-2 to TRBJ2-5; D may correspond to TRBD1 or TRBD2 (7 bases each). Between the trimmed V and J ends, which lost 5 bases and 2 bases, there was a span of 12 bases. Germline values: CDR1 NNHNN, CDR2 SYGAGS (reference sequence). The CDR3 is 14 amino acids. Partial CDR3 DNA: TGTGCCAGCGGCCTCAGGGGGGGCCAAGACACCCAGTAC. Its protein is CASGLRGGQDTQY. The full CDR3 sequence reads CASGLRGGQDTQYF.

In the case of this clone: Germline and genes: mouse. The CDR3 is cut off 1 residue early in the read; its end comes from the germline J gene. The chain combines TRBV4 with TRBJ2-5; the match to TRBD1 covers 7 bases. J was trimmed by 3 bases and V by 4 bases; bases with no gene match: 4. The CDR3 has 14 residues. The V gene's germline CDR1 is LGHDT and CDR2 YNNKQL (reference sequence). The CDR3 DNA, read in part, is TGTGCCAGCAGCTCTCCGGGACAGCAAGACACCCAGTAC. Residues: CASSSPGQQDTQY. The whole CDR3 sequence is CASSSPGQQDTQYF.

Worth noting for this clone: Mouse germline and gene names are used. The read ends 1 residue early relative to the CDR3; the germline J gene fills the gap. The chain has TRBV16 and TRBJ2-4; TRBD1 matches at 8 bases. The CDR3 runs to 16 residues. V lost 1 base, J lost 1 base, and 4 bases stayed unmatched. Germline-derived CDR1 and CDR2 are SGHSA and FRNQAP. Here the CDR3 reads CASSLAGGEGQNTLYF. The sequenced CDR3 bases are TGTGCAAGCAGCTTAGCAGGGGGCGAAGGTCAAAACACCTTGTAC. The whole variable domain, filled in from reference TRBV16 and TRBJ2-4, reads NAGVIQTPRHKVTGKGQEATLWCEPISGHSAVFWYRQTIVQGLEFLTYFRNQAPIDDSGMPKERFSAQMPNQSHSTLKIQSTQPQDSAVYLCASSLAGGEGQNTLYFGAGTRLSVL.

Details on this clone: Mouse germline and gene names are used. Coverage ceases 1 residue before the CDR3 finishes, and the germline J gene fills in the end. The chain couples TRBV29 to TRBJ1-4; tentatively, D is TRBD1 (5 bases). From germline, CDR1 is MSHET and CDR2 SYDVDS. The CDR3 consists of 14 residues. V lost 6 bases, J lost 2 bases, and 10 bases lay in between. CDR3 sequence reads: CASSPRDSNERLFF. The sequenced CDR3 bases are TGTGCTAGCAGCCCCCGGGACTCCAACGAAAGATTATTT.

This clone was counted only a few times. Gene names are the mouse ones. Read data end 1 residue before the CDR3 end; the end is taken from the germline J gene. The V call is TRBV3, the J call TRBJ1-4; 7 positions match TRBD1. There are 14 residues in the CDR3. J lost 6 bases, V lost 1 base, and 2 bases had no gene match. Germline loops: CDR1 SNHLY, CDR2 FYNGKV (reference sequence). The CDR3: CASSLGTGDERLFF. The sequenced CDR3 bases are TGTGCCAGCAGCTTAGGGACAGGAGACGAAAGATTATTT.

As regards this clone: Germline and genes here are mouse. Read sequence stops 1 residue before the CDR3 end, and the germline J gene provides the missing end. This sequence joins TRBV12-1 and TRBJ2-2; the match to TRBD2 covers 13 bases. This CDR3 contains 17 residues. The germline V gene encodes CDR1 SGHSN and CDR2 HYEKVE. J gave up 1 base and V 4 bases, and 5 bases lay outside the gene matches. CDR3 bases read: TGTGCCAGCTCCCAGGACTGGGGGGGCGTAAACACCGGGCAGCTCTAC. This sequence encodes CASSQDWGGVNTGQLY. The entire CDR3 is CASSQDWGGVNTGQLYF.

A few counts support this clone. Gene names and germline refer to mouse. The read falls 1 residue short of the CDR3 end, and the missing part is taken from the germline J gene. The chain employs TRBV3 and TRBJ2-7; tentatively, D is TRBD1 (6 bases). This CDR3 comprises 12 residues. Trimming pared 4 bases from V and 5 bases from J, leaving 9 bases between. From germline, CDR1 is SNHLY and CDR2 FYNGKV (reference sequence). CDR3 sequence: CASSSQGNEQYF. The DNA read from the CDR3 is TGTGCCAGCAGCTCACAGGGAAATGAACAGTAC.

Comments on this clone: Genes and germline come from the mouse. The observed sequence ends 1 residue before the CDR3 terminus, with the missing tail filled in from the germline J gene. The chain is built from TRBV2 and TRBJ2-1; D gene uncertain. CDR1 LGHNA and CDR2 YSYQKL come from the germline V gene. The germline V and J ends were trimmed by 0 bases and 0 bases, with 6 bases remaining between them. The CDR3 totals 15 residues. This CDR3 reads CASSQDWLNYAEQFF. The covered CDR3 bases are TGTGCCAGCAGCCAAGACTGGCTTAACTATGCTGAGCAGTTC.

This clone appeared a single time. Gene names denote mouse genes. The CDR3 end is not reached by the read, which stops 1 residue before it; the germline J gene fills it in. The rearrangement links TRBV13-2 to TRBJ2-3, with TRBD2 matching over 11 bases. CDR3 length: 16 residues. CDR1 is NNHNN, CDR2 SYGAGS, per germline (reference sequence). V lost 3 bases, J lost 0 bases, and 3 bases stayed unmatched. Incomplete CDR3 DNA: TGTGCCAGCGGTGCCGACTGGGGGGGGAGTGCAGAAACGCTGTAT. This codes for CASGADWGGSAETLY. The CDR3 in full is CASGADWGGSAETLYF.

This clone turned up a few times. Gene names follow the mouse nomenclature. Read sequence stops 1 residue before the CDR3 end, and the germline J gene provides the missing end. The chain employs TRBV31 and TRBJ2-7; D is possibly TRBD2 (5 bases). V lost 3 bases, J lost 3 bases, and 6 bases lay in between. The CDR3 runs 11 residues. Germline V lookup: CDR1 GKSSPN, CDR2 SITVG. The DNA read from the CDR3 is TGTGCCTGGAGGCTGGGCTATGAACAGTAC. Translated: CAWRLGYEQY. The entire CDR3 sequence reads CAWRLGYEQYF. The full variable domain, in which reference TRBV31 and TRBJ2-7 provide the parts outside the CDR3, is AQTIHQWPVAEIKAVGSPLSLGCTIKGKSSPNLYWYWQATGGTLQQLFYSITVGQVESVVQLNLSASRPKDDQFILSTEKLLLSHSGFYLCAWRLGYEQYFGPGTRLTVL.

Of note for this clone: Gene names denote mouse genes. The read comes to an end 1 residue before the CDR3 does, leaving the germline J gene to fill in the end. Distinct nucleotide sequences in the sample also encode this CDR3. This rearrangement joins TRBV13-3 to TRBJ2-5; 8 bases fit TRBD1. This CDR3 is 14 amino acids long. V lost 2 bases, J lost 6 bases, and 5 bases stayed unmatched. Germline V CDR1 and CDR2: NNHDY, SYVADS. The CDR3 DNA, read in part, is TGTGCCAGCAGTGACAGGGGGCGAGGGGACACCCAGTAC. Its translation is CASSDRGRGDTQY. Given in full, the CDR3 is CASSDRGRGDTQYF.

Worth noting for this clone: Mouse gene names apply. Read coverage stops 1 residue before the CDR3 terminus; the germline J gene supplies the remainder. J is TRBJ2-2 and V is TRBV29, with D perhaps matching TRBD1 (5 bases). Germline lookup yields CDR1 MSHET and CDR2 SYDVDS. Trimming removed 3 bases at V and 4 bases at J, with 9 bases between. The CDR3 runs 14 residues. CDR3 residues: CASSFRDGTGQLYF. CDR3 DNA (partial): TGTGCTAGCAGTTTCAGGGATGGCACCGGGCAGCTCTAC.

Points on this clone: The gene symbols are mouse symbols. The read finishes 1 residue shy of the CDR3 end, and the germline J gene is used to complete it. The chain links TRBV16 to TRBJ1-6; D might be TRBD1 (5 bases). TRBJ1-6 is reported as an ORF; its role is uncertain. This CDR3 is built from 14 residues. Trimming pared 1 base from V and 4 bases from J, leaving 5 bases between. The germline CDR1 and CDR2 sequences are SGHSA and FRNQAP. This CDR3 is CASSLGQYNSPLYF. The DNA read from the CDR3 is TGTGCAAGCAGCTTAGGACAGTATAATTCGCCCCTCTAC.

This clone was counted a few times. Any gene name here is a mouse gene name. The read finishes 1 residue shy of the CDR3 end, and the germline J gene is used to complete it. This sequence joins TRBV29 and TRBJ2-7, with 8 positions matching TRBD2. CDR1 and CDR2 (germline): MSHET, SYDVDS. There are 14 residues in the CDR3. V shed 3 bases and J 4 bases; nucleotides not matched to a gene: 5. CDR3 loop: CASSFPTGVYEQYF. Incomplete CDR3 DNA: TGTGCTAGCAGTTTCCCGACTGGGGTTTATGAACAGTAC.

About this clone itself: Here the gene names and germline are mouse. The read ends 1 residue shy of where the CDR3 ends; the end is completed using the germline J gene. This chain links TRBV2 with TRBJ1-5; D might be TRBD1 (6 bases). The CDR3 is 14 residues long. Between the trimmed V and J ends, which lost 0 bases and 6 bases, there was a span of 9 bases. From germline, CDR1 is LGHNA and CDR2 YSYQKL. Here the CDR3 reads CASSQDWGPQAPLF. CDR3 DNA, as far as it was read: TGTGCCAGCAGCCAAGATTGGGGGCCCCAGGCTCCGCTT.

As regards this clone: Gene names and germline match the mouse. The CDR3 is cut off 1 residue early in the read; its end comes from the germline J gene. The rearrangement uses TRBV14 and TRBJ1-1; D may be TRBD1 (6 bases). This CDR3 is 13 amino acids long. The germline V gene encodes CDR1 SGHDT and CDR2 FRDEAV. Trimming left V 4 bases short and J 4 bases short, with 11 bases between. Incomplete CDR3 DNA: TGTGCCAGCAGTCCCGGGACATTCACAGAAGTCTTC. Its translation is CASSPGTFTEVF. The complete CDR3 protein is CASSPGTFTEVFF.

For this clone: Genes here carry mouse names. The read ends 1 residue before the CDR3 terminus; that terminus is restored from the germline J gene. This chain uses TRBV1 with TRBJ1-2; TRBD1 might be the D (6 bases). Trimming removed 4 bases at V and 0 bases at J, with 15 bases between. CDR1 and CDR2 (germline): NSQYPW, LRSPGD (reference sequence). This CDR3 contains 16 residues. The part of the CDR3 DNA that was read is TGCACCTGCAGTGGCCCCTCGGGGGCCCCAAACTCCGACTACACC. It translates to CTCSGPSGAPNSDYT. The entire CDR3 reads CTCSGPSGAPNSDYTF.

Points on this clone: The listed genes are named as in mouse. CDR3 sequence reads: CASGDKGANYAEQFF. Partial CDR3 DNA: TGTGCCAGCGGTGATAAGGGGGCTAACTATGCTGAGCAGTTC. The chain combines TRBV13-2 with TRBJ2-1, with a weak D call TRBD1 (7 bases). The read gets to within 1 residue of the CDR3 end, and the germline J gene fills in the rest. V lost 1 base and J 0 bases, leaving 8 bases between the germline ends. Germline V gives CDR1 NNHNN, CDR2 SYGAGS (reference sequence). There are 15 residues in the CDR3.

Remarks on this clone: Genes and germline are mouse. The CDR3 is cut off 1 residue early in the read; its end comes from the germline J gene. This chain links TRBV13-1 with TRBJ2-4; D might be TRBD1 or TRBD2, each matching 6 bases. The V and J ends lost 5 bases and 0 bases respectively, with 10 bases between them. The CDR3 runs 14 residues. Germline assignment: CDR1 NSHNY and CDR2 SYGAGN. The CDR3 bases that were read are TGTGCCAGCAGCCCGGGGGCTAGTCAAAACACCTTGTAC. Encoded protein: CASSPGASQNTLY. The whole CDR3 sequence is CASSPGASQNTLYF.

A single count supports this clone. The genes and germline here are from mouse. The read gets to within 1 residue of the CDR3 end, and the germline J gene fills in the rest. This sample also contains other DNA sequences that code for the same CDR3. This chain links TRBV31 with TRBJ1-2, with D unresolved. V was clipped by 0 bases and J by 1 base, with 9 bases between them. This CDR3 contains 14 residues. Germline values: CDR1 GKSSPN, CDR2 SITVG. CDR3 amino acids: CAWSLGQKNSDYTF. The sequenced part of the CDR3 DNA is TGTGCCTGGAGTCTAGGCCAGAAAAACTCCGACTACACC.

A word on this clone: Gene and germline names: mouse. CDR3 loop: CASSLGGLQDTQYF. The part of the CDR3 DNA that was read is TGTGCAAGCAGCTTAGGGGGCCTCCAAGACACCCAGTAC. The chain recombines TRBV16 with TRBJ2-5, with D possibly being TRBD1 or TRBD2 (5 bases each). The read ends 1 residue shy of where the CDR3 ends; the end is completed using the germline J gene. In germline, CDR1 is SGHSA, CDR2 FRNQAP. Trimming cost V 1 base and J 2 bases, with 7 bases left between them. This CDR3 is 14 amino acids long. The full variable domain, with the rest looked up from reference TRBV16 and TRBJ2-5, is NAGVIQTPRHKVTGKGQEATLWCEPISGHSAVFWYRQTIVQGLEFLTYFRNQAPIDDSGMPKERFSAQMPNQSHSTLKIQSTQPQDSAVYLCASSLGGLQDTQYFGPGTRLLVL.

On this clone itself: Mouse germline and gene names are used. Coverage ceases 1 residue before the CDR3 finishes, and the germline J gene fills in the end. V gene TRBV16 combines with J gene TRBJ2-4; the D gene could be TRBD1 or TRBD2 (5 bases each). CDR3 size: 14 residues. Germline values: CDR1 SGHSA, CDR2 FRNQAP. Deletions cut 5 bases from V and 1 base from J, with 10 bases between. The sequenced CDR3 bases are TGTGCAAGCAGCAGGGACGGGGGTCAAAACACCTTGTAC. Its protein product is CASSRDGGQNTLY. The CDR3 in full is CASSRDGGQNTLYF.

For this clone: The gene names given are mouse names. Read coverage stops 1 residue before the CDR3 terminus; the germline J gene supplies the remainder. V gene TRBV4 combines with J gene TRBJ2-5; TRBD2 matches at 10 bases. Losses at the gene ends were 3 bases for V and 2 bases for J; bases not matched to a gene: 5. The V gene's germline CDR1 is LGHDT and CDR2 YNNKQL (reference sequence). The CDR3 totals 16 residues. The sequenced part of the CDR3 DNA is TGTGCCAGCAGCTATCGTGGACTGGGGGTCCAAGACACCCAGTAC. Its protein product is CASSYRGLGVQDTQY. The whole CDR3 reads CASSYRGLGVQDTQYF.

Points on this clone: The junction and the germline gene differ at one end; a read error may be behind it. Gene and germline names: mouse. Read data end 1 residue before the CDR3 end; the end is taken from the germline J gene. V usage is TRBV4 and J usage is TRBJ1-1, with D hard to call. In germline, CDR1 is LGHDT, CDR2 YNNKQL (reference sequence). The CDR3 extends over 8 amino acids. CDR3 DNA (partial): TGCTCCAGCTCCTGGGTCTTC. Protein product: CSSSWVF. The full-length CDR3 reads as CSSSWVFF. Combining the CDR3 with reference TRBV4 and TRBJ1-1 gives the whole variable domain ETAVFQTPNYHVTQVGNEVSFNCKQTLGHDTMYWYKQDSKKLLKIMFSYNNKQLIVNETVPRRFSPQSSDKAHLNLRIKSVEPEDSAVYLCSSSWVFFGKGTRLTVV.

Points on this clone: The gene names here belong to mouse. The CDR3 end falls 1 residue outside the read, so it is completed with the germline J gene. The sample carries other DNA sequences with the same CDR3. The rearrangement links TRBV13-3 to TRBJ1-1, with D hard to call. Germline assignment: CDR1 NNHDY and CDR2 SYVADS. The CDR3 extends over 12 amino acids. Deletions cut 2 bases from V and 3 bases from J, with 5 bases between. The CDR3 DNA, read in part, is TGTGCCAGCAGTGAGAGGGACACAGAAGTCTTC. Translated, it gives CASSERDTEVF. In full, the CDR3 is CASSERDTEVFF.